The subject of this entry is one T cell receptor (beta chain). What it binds is unknown. Using immunoSEQ multiplex PCR, the repertoire was profiled, and TCRdb retains in-frame clones only, with some absent. Its table lists about 9,900 clones. This entry comes from a study of synovial regulatory T cells in juvenile arthritis. Notes on the study in general: Compared with other blood Treg cells, inflammation-associated Treg cells had reduced TCR diversity.

HLA-DR+ Treg cells made up the iaTreg subset. The receptor comes from a donor younger than 30 with juvenile idiopathic arthritis. The sequenced sample consisted of Treg cells from blood. Indicated subset: HLA-DR+ inflammation-associated blood Treg cells.

The CDR3 here is CAWSLARSRVSEQYF. The chain combines TRBV30 with TRBJ2-7; TCRdb reports TRBD1, a call that lacks DNA to check it against. The germline V gene has CDR1 GTSNPN and CDR2 SVGIG (reference sequence). This CDR3 contains 15 residues. Only the protein sequence is given.